This TCR beta chain originates from a study of CD8 T cells in Susac syndrome. Random hexamers were used to reverse transcribe an amount of roughly 0.5 to 1 ug RNA. TCRdb recomputed calls from the immunoSEQ multiplex PCR reads with MiXCR, one row per CDR3 protein. Counted here are some 170,000 distinct CDR3 sequences, approximately 94% occurring once; the ten biggest clones make up over 0.09%. This clonotype was recorded once. The V gene lost 6 bases and the J gene lost 1 base, with 12 bases spanning the gap. There are 13 residues in the CDR3. Germline V gene data show CDR1 as DFQATT and CDR2 as SNEGSKA (reference sequence).

V is TRBV20-1 and J is TRBJ1-1, with TRBD1 as a possible D gene (6 bases). This clonotype originated in a human donor with multiple sclerosis. The sequenced material came from CD4+ T cells from PBMCs. DNA of the CDR3: TGCAGTGCCCTAGGGGGAAGGAACACTGAAGCTTTCTTT. This sequence encodes CSALGGRNTEAFF.